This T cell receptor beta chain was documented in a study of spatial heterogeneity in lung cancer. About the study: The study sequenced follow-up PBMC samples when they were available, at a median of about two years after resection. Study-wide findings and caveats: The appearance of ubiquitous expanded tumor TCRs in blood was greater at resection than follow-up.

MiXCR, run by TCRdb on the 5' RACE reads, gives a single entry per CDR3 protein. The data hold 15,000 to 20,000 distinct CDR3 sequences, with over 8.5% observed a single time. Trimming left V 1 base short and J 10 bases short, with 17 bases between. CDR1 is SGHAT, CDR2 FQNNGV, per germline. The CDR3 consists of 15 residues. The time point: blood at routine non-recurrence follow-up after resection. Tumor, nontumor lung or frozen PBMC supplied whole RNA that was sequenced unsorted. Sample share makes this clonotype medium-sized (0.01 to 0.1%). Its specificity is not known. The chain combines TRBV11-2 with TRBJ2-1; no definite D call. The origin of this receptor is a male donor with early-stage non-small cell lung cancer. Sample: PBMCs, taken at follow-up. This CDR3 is CASSLVLLAVGEQFF. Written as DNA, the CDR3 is TGTGCCAGCAGCTTAGTGTTGTTAGCCGTCGGGGAGCAGTTCTTC.